The clone carrying this T cell receptor (beta chain) has a single count. Its specificity is not known. This entry belongs to a study of cytomegalovirus exposure and HLA in healthy donors. Study conclusions and caveats: A later analysis by the authors found several of the most significant clusters apparently linked to common viral pathogens. Immune exposure information available was restricted to CMV serostatus.

Use of 60 Vbeta and 13 Jbeta primers characterized the PCR. The repertoire was sequenced with immunoSEQ multiplex PCR; TCRdb's copy has only in-frame clones and lacks some. The table lists roughly 82,000 clones, approximately 74% of them singletons, with approximately 5.7% in the top ten. This CDR3 spans 19 amino acids. CDR1 and CDR2 (germline): LNHNV, YYDKDF (reference sequence). Germline trimming cut 1 base from V and 7 bases from J; bases unmatched to any gene: 15. The chain is built from TRBV15 and TRBJ2-1; 11 positions agree with TRBD2. The sequenced sample consisted of PBMCs. This TCR was recovered from a woman between 50 and 59 years old in good health and CMV-seropositive. Here the CDR3 DNA reads TGTGCCACCAGCAGAGTTGGGACTAGCGGAGAGGGGGTTTATAATGAGCAGTTCTTC. Translated: CATSRVGTSGEGVYNEQFF. The full variable domain, its missing parts supplied by reference TRBV15 and TRBJ2-1, is DAMVIQNPRYQVTQFGKPVTLSCSQTLNHNVMYWYQQKSSQAPKLLFHYYDKDFNNEADTPDNFQSRRPNTSFCFLDIRSPGLGDTAMYLCATSRVGTSGEGVYNEQFFGPGTRLTVL.